What follows describes a single T cell receptor (beta chain). The entry originates in a study of blood T cell repertoires in COVID-19. Study overall: The samples span acute and convalescent COVID-19 from the United States, Italy and Spain. From T cells, B-cell-depleted T cells, or PBMCs came the material, which was cDNA or gDNA.

In the authors' methods: Amplification of reference gene primers was used by the study to estimate nucleated cell counts. The table came from immunoSEQ multiplex PCR; TCRdb's copy has only in-frame clones and leaves some out. For V, J and clone size, that table is used; D and trimming come from the DNA. The data contain over 50,000 clones, around four fifths of them singletons. Trimming cost V 6 bases and J 3 bases, with 15 bases left between them. The CDR3 is made up of 14 amino acids. Germline V gene data show CDR1 as MNHEY and CDR2 as SVGAGI. The chain couples TRBV6-5 to TRBJ2-7; D gene unclear. Material for sequencing was peripheral blood. The TCR originated in a man between 70 and 80 years old with acute or convalescent COVID-19. This chain's CDR3 is CASSLEEPYYEQYF. The CDR3 region has the DNA TGTGCCAGCAGCCTCGAGGAGCCCTACTACGAGCAGTACTTC.